This record covers a single TCR beta chain. The specificity of this receptor is unknown. It has no much larger one-base neighbor in the sample; base qualities were not kept. This sample is part of a study of blood T cell repertoires in COVID-19 (dated by TCRdb to 2018 to 2020). Describing the broader study: The collaborator samples originated in the United States, Italy and Spain and spanned the acute and convalescent phases of COVID-19. Sample metadata almost always included a de-identified subject ID, COVID-19 status, age in years and sex. HLA class I and class II types, where available, came from metadata supplied by the sample provider rather than from assay-based typing. The samples were drawn from two sources: the first 160 participants of the ongoing ImmuneRACE study, and fewer than 1,500 subjects contributed by 6 global collaborators. The material from the prospective study consisted of cDNA or gDNA derived from T cells, B-cell-depleted T cells, or PBMCs. The repertoires were released in a freely available public database meant as a resource for research on the immune response to SARS-CoV-2. Subjects who had been exposed to COVID-19, were actively infected with it, or had recovered from it provided the deeply sampled blood TCRbeta repertoires that made up the dataset. Points the paper makes about the study in general: Clinical and demographic metadata were provided uncurated, with the amount varying by source and participant.

Collaborating institutions collected whole blood in K2EDTA tubes following their own protocols. For TCRbeta analysis, collaborator samples were shipped as frozen whole blood, as isolated PBMCs, or as DNA extracted from either sample type. The immunoSEQ Assay, a bias-controlled multiplex PCR, was used to amplify TCRbeta CDR3 regions from genomic DNA. Regarding the original processing steps: Within the assay, amplification of reference gene primers was used to estimate how many nucleated cells each sample contained. Sequence reads were collapsed and filtered to measure the absolute abundance of every unique TCRbeta CDR3 rearrangement. For each sample, productive Simpson clonality was calculated as the square root of Simpson's diversity index over productive rearrangements. What TCRdb holds here is the immuneACCESS table cut down to in-frame rearrangements. Part of the clones is not present; checked against another copy, under half of the missing clones reflect an unresolved V gene, and the others are unexplained. That table gives V, J and clone size, and the DNA gave D and trimming. The sample table contains approximately 30,000 clones; only one count was recorded for around 85% of them. About 14% of the sample belongs to the ten largest clones.

A distance of 11 bases separates the germline ends of V and J, which lose 3 bases and 7 bases respectively. CDR3 length: 14 amino acids, cysteine to phenylalanine. Just the 42-base CDR3 DNA is kept, in frame starting at base 1. The CDR1 and CDR2 encoded by the germline V gene are SGDLS and YYNGEE. The sequence came from a human donor with acute or convalescent COVID-19. The donor label of this sample is uncertain. The rearranged segments are TRBV9 and TRBJ1-6, with TRBD1 tentatively as D gene (5 bases match). The sequenced sample consisted of peripheral blood. DNA sequence: TGTGCCAGCAGCGCCCGGGACTCAAATTCACCCCTCCACTTT. Its translation is CASSARDSNSPLHF. Outside the CDR3, residues come from the reference TRBV9 and TRBJ1-6 proteins, so the full variable domain is: DSGVTQTPKHLITATGQRVTLRCSPRSGDLSVYWYQQSLDQGLQFLIQYYNGEERAKGNILERFSAQQFPDLHSELNLSSLELGDSALYFCASSARDSNSPLHFGNGTRLTVT.